One and the same sample provided the 12 T cell receptor beta chains below, sequenced in a study of cytomegalovirus exposure and HLA in healthy donors. PCR involved 60 Vbeta and 13 Jbeta primers. Using immunoSEQ multiplex PCR, the repertoire was profiled, and TCRdb retains in-frame clones only, with some absent. The sample contains approximately 220,000 clones, 83% of which appear only once. Material: PBMCs. Receptors originate from a girl aged 10 to 17 in good health and CMV-seronegative.

This clone was detected only a few times. The chain joins TRBV7-9 to TRBJ1-6; 7 bases map to TRBD1. V was clipped by 5 bases and J by 7 bases; unmatched bases: 5. This CDR3 has 14 amino acids. CDR1 SEHNR and CDR2 FQNEAQ come from the germline V gene (reference sequence). The chain's CDR3 is CASSTEGANSPLHF. In DNA form, the CDR3 reads TGTGCCAGCAGCACAGAGGGGGCCAATTCACCCCTCCACTTT.

The chain recombines TRBV20-1 with TRBJ2-7; D uncertain. The CDR3 spans 11 residues. The germline CDR1 and CDR2 sequences are DFQATT and SNEGSKA (reference sequence). Trimming shortened V by 4 bases and J by 3 bases, and 7 bases separated the two germline ends. This CDR3 reads CSAISVYEQYF. The CDR3 DNA follows: TGCAGTGCTATTTCTGTCTACGAGCAGTACTTC.

CDR3 sequence: CASSENRYYGSYYLAFF. CDR3 DNA sequence: TGTGCCAGCAGCGAAAATCGGTATTATGGGAGCTATTATCTAGCTTTCTTT. V usage is TRBV13 and J usage is TRBJ1-1, with D hard to call. V lost 5 bases, J lost 10 bases, and 29 bases lay in between. CDR1 and CDR2 (germline): PRHDT, FYEKMQ (reference sequence). The CDR3 sequence is 17 residues long. Variable domain in full (rest from reference TRBV13 and TRBJ1-1): AAGVIQSPRHLIKEKRETATLKCYPIPRHDTVYWYQQGPGQDPQFLISFYEKMQSDKGSIPDRFSAQQFSDYHSELNMSSLELGDSALYFCASSENRYYGSYYLAFFGQGTRLTVV.

The CDR3 nucleotides are TGCGCCAGCAGCCAAGCCGGGGGGGGCGGGCAGTATTTT. Amino acids: CASSQAGGGGQYF. The rearrangement uses TRBV4-3 and TRBJ2-3; 8 nucleotides line up with TRBD2. The CDR3 is made up of 13 amino acids. The junction had 5 bases not matched to a gene; V was cut back by 1 base and J by 11 bases. The V gene's germline CDR1 is LGHNA and CDR2 YSLEER.

A few counts support this clone. The chain recombines TRBV6-6 with TRBJ2-1; 9 bases are shared with TRBD2. This CDR3 has 14 residues. Germline values: CDR1 MNHNY, CDR2 SVGAGI (reference sequence). J lost 6 bases, V lost 8 bases, and 8 bases had no gene match. The CDR3 spells CASETSGIRNEQFF. CDR3 nucleotide sequence: TGTGCCAGCGAGACTAGCGGTATTCGCAATGAGCAGTTCTTC.

The V and J genes are TRBV7-9 and TRBJ2-7; perhaps TRBD2 as D (5 bases). The germline V gene has CDR1 SEHNR and CDR2 FQNEAQ (reference sequence). V gave up 4 bases and J gave up 1 base, with 11 bases separating them. The CDR3 contains 14 residues. In nucleotides, the CDR3 is TGTGCCAGCAGCTCCAGCGGACCATCCTACGAGCAGTACTTC. It encodes CASSSSGPSYEQYF. Variable domain in full (rest from reference TRBV7-9 and TRBJ2-7): DTGVSQNPRHKITKRGQNVTFRCDPISEHNRLYWYRQTLGQGPEFLTYFQNEAQLEKSRLLSDRFSAERPKGSFSTLEIQRTEQGDSAMYLCASSSSGPSYEQYFGPGTRLTVT.

In its sample, this clone was seen once. This chain links TRBV7-9 with TRBJ2-5, with TRBD2 matching 12 bases. Germline V gives CDR1 SEHNR, CDR2 FQNEAQ (reference sequence). The ends lost 5 bases at V and 0 bases at J; junction bases unmatched: 4. The CDR3 runs to 16 residues. The CDR3 here is CASSTGTSGYQETQYF. The DNA for the CDR3 is TGTGCCAGCAGCACTGGGACTAGCGGGTACCAAGAGACCCAGTACTTC.

The V call is TRBV6-6, the J call TRBJ2-1, with no clear D. The CDR3 has 14 amino acids. The V end lost 2 bases, the J end lost 2 bases, and 7 bases lay between the germline ends. Germline CDR1 and CDR2: MNHNY and SVGAGI (reference sequence). The CDR3 nucleotides are TGTGCCAGCAGTTACGGGCAGACCTACAATGAGCAGTTCTTC. Protein: CASSYGQTYNEQFF.

The chain employs TRBV7-9 and TRBJ1-1; 8 nucleotides agree with TRBD1. The V segment lost 10 bases and the J segment 8 bases; nucleotides outside the gene matches: 9. Germline CDR1 is SEHNR and CDR2 is FQNEAQ (reference sequence). The CDR3 is 12 residues long. The CDR3 here is CATLTGVGEAFF. The CDR3, as DNA: TGTGCCACCTTGACAGGGGTCGGGGAAGCTTTCTTT.

The rearrangement links TRBV30 to TRBJ2-5; no reliable D call. The germline V gene has CDR1 GTSNPN and CDR2 SVGIG (reference sequence). V dropped 3 bases and J dropped 0 bases, with 2 bases sitting between them. CDR3 size: 11 residues. The CDR3: CAWSDQETQYF. CDR3 nucleotide sequence: TGTGCCTGGAGCGACCAAGAGACCCAGTACTTC. Supplemented by reference TRBV30 and TRBJ2-5, the full variable domain reads SQTIHQWPATLVQPVGSPLSLECTVEGTSNPNLYWYRQAAGRGLQLLFYSVGIGQISSEVPQNLSASRPQDRQFILSSKKLLLSDSGFYLCAWSDQETQYFGPGTRLLVL.

This chain uses TRBV28 with TRBJ2-7; 10 nucleotides agree with TRBD1. The germline V gene has CDR1 MDHEN and CDR2 SYDVKM. This CDR3 comprises 13 residues. Trimming removed 8 bases from V and 1 base from J; junction bases left unmatched: 2. The CDR3 loop reads CASRTGGSYEQYF. CDR3 sequence (DNA): TGTGCCAGCCGGACAGGGGGTTCCTACGAGCAGTACTTC.

The chain joins TRBV6-5 to TRBJ1-1; D remains unclear. The germline V gene encodes CDR1 MNHEY and CDR2 SVGAGI. The length of the CDR3 is 13 residues. The germline V and J ends were trimmed by 2 bases and 4 bases, with 8 bases remaining between them. In DNA, the CDR3 is TGTGCCAGCAGTTACACGGGTGCCACTGAAGCTTTCTTT. Encoded protein: CASSYTGATEAFF.